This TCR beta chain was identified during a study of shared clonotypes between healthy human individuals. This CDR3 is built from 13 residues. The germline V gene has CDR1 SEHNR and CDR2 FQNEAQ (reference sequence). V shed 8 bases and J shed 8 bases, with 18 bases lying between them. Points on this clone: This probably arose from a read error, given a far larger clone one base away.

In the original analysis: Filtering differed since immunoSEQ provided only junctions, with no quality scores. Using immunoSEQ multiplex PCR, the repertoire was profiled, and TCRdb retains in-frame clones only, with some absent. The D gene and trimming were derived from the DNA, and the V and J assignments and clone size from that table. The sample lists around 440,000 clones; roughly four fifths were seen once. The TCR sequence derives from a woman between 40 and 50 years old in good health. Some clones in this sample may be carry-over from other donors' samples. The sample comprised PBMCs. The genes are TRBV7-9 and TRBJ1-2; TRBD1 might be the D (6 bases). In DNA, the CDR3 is TGTGCCAGCGGCCCAGGGGACTTTTGGGGCTACACCTTC. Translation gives CASGPGDFWGYTF.